This TCR beta chain was profiled in a study of T-cell memory formation after mild COVID-19. Study-wide points: The authors left the SARS-CoV-2 specificity of second-wave clones peaking on day 37 unconfirmed. Clones that contracted clustered mainly in CM and EM if CD4+ and in EMRA if CD8+.

With constant-segment primers, 5'RACE yielded cDNA libraries of TCR alpha and TCR beta that carried sample barcodes and UMIs. TCRdb reprocessed the 5' RACE reads via MiXCR and lists one record per CDR3 protein. The data contain some 300,000 distinct CDR3 sequences, approximately 20% of them singletons. This clonotype was counted a few times. The antigen remains undetermined. Material for sequencing was PBMCs or a T cell subset sorted from them (not recorded which). This sequence was found in a man younger than 35 who had mild COVID-19 (a few samples of this study predate the infection). Cell type and time point are not known.

The CDR3 region is CASSLVPGSDTGELFF. The CDR3 DNA reads as TGTGCCAGCAGTTTAGTCCCAGGCTCCGACACCGGGGAGCTGTTTTTT. V and J are TRBV12-3 or TRBV12-4 and TRBJ2-2; the D is unclear. This CDR3 has 16 residues. With 1 base removed from V and 3 bases from J, the gap between germline ends came to 12 bases.